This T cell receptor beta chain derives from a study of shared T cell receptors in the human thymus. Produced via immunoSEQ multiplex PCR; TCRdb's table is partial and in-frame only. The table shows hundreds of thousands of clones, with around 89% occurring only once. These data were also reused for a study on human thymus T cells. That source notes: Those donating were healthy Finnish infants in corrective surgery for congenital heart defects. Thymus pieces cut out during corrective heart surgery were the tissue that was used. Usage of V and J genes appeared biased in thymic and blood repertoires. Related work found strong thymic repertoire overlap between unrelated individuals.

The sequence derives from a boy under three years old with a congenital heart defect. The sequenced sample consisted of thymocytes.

The CDR3 spells CASSQAPGRLAGEQYF. The CDR3 region has the DNA TGCGCCAGCAGCCAGGCCCCCGGGCGCCTGGCGGGCGAGCAGTACTTC. The chain recombines TRBV4-1 with TRBJ2-7; the D gene is possibly TRBD2 (5 bases). The germline CDR1 and CDR2 sequences are MGHRA and YSYEKL. The CDR3 is 16 amino acids. Trimming took off 3 bases at V and 6 bases at J, with 21 bases between the two ends.